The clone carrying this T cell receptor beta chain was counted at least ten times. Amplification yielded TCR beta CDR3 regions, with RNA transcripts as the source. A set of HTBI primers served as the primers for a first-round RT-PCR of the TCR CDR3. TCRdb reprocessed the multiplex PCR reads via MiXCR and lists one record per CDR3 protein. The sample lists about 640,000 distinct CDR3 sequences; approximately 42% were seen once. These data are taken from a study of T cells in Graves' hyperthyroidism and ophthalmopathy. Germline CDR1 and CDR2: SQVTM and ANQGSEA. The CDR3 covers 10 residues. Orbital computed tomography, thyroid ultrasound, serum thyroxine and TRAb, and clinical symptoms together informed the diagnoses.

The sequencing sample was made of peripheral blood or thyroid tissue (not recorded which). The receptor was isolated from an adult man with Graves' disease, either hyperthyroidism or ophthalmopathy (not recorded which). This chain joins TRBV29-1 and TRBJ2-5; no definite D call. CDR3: CSQSQETQYF. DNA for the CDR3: TGCAGTCAGAGTCAAGAGACCCAGTACTTC.